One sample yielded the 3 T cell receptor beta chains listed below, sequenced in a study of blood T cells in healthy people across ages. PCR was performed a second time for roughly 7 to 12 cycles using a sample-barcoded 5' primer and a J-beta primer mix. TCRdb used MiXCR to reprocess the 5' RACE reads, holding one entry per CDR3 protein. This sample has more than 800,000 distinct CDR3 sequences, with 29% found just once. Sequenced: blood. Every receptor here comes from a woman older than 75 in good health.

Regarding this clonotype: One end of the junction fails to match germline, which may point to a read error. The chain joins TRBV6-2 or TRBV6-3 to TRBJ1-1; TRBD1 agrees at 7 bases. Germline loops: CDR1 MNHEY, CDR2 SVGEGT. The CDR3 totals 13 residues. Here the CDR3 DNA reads TGTGCCGGCAGCCTCAACAGGGGTAATGAAGCTTTCTTT. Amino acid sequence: CAGSLNRGNEAFF.

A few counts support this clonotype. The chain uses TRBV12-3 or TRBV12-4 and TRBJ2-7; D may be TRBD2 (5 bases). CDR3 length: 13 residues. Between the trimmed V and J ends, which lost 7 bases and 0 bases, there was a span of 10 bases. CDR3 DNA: TGTGCCAGCAAGCGAGGGAGCTCCTACGAGCAGTACTTC. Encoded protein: CASKRGSSYEQYF.

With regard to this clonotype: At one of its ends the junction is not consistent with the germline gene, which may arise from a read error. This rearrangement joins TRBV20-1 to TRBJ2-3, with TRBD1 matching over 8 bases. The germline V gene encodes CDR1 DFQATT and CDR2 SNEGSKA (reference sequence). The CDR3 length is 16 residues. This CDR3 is CSARDSGTGRTDMQYF. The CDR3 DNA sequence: TGCAGTGCTAGAGATTCAGGGACAGGTCGCACAGATATGCAGTATTTT.